The clone carrying this T cell receptor beta chain was seen a handful of times. Its antigen is still unknown. This record belongs to a study of cytomegalovirus exposure and HLA in healthy donors. Regarding the study as a whole: The classifier reportedly diagnosed cytomegalovirus status with high specificity and sensitivity. The tendency of first-cohort TCR clusters to co-occur in the 95 to 150 validation repertoires was the finding of a later analysis.

Measured with immunoSEQ multiplex PCR; TCRdb has only the in-frame clones, and not every one. Of roughly 120,000 clones in the sample, about 88% were seen once. The germline CDR1 and CDR2 sequences are SGHNT and YYREEE (reference sequence). There are 12 residues in the CDR3. V lost 4 bases to trimming and J lost 8 bases; unmatched junction nucleotides: 5. The sequence was obtained from a woman younger than 30 in good health and CMV-seronegative. The chain uses TRBV5-4 and TRBJ1-1, with 7 bases aligning to TRBD1. The specimen sequenced was PBMCs. Here the CDR3 reads CASSQTGIEAFF. DNA of the CDR3: TGTGCCAGCAGCCAGACAGGGATCGAAGCTTTCTTT.